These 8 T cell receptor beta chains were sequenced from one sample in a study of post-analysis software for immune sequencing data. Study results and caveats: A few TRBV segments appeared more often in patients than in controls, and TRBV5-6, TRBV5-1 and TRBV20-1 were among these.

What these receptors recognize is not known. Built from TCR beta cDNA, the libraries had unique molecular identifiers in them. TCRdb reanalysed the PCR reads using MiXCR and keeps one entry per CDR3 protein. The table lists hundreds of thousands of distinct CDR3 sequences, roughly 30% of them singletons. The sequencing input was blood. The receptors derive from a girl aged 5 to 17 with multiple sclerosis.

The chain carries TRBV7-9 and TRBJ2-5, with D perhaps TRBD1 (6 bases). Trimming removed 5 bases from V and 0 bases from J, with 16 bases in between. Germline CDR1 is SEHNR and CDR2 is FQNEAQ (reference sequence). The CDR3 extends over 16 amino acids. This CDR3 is CASSLGTQEYQETQYF. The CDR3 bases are TGTGCCAGCAGCCTCGGGACACAAGAGTACCAAGAGACCCAGTACTTC.

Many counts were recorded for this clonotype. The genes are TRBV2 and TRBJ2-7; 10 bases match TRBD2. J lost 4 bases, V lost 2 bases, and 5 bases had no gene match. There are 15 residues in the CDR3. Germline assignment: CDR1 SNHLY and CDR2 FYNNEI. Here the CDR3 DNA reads TGTGCCAGCAGTGAACTAGCGGGAGCTAGATACGAGCAGTACTTC. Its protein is CASSELAGARYEQYF.

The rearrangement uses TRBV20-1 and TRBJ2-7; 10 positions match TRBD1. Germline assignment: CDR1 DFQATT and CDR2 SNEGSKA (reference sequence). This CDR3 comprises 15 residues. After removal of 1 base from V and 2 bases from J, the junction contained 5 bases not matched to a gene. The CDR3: CSARVPGQGAYEQYF. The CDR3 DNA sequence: TGCAGTGCTAGAGTTCCCGGACAGGGGGCCTACGAGCAGTACTTC.

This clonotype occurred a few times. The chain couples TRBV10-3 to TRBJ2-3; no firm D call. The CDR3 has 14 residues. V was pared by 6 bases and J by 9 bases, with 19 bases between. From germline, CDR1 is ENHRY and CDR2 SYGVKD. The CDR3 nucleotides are TGTGCCATCAGACGAGACGAGAGTTCCGTAACGCAGTATTTT. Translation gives CAIRRDESSVTQYF.

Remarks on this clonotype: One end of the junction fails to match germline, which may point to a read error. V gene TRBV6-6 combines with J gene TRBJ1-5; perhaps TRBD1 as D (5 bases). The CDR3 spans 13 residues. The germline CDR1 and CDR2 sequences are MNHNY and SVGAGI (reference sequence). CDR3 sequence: CASIGTRGQPQRF. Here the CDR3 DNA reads TGTGCCAGCATAGGGACCAGAGGCCAGCCCCAGCGTTTT.

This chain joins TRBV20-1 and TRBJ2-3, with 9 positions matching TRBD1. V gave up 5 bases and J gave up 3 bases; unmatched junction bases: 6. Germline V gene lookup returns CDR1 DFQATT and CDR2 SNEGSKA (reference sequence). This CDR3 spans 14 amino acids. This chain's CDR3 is CSADRDRVTDTQYF. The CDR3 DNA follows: TGCAGTGCTGACCGGGACAGGGTAACAGATACGCAGTATTTT.

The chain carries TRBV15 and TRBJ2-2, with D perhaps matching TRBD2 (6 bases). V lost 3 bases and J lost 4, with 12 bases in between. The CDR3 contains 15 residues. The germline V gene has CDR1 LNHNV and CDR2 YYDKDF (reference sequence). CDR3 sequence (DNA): TGTGCCACCAGCAGCACTAGCTTCGGCACCGGGGAGCTGTTTTTT. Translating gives CATSSTSFGTGELFF.

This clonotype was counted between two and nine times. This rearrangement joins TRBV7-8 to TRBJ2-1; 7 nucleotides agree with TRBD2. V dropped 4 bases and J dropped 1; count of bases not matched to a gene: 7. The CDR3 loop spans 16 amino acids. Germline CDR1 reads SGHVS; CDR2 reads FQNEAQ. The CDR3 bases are TGTGCCAGCAGCTCGGGACTACACACATCCTACAATGAGCAGTTCTTC. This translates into CASSSGLHTSYNEQFF.